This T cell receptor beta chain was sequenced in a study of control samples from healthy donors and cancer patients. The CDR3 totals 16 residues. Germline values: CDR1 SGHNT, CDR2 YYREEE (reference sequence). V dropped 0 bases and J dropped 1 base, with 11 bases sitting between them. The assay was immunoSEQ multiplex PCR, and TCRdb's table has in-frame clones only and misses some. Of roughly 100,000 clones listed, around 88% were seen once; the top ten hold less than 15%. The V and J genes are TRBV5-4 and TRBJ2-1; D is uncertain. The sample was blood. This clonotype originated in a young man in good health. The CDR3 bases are TGTGCCAGCAGCTTGGGGGGATTCTCATCCTACAATGAGCAGTTCTTC. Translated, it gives CASSLGGFSSYNEQFF.